One sample yielded the 11 T cell receptor beta chains listed below, sequenced in a study of T cell responses to AZD1222 COVID-19 vaccine. Libraries were prepared by immunoSEQ multiplex PCR; TCRdb keeps only in-frame clonotypes and omits some of them. Of more than 60,000 clones in the sample, 83% were seen once. The material was peripheral blood, obtained 28 days after the second AZD1222 dose. Receptor source: an adult who received the AZD1222 COVID-19 vaccine.

The genes are TRBV7-2 and TRBJ1-1; D ambiguous. Looked up from germline, CDR1 is SGHTA and CDR2 is FQGNSA. The CDR3 length is 16 residues. Trimming pared 3 bases from V and 1 base from J, leaving 15 bases between. This chain's CDR3 is CASSFYLGPPNTEAFF. The CDR3 nucleotides are TGTGCCAGCAGCTTTTATCTTGGACCGCCGAACACTGAAGCTTTCTTT.

The chain has TRBV5-4 and TRBJ1-1; D remains ambiguous. With 2 bases removed from V and 2 bases from J, the gap between germline ends came to 13 bases. Germline CDR1 and CDR2: SGHNT and YYREEE (reference sequence). The CDR3 contains 15 residues. The CDR3 is CASSLPGALNTEAFF. The CDR3 coding sequence is TGTGCCAGCAGCTTACCGGGAGCTCTAAACACTGAAGCTTTCTTT.

This clone was counted a single time. The chain is built from TRBV19 and TRBJ1-2; TRBD1 agrees at 8 bases. This CDR3 spans 15 amino acids. V lost 3 bases to trimming and J lost 4 bases; unmatched junction nucleotides: 7. Germline V gene sequence: CDR1 LNHDA, CDR2 SQIVND (reference sequence). The CDR3 is CASSIPGQGVYGYTF. Here the CDR3 DNA reads TGTGCCAGTAGTATTCCTGGACAGGGTGTCTATGGCTACACCTTC. The full variable domain, its missing parts supplied by reference TRBV19 and TRBJ1-2, is DGGITQSPKYLFRKEGQNVTLSCEQNLNHDAMYWYRQDPGQGLRLIYYSQIVNDFQKGDIAEGYSVSREKKESFPLTVTSAQKNPTAFYLCASSIPGQGVYGYTFGSGTRLTVV.

In its sample, this clone was seen once. The rearrangement uses TRBV12-5 and TRBJ1-1; D unclear. Trimming removed 6 bases from V and 0 bases from J, with 11 bases in between. Germline V gives CDR1 LGHNT, CDR2 FRNRAP. The CDR3 extends over 14 amino acids. DNA of the CDR3: TGTGCTAGTGGATGGGCTGGGATGAACACTGAAGCTTTCTTT. Translating it yields CASGWAGMNTEAFF.

Sample share makes this clone medium-sized. The V gene is TRBV19, the J gene TRBJ1-2; D possibly corresponds to TRBD1 (5 bases). Trimming pared 3 bases from V and 2 bases from J, leaving 13 bases between. The CDR3 consists of 15 residues. Germline V gene lookup returns CDR1 LNHDA and CDR2 SQIVND (reference sequence). CDR3 sequence: CASSMRGGKNYGYTF. The DNA for the CDR3 is TGTGCCAGTAGTATGAGGGGCGGCAAAAACTATGGCTACACCTTC.

The chain combines TRBV28 with TRBJ1-4; D is uncertain. The CDR3 has 15 residues. Germline V gives CDR1 MDHEN, CDR2 SYDVKM. The V gene lost 2 bases and the J gene lost 5 bases, with 12 bases spanning the gap. The CDR3 region is CASSLRGNSNEKLFF. The CDR3 DNA reads TGTGCCAGCAGTTTAAGAGGGAATTCGAATGAAAAACTGTTTTTT. Using reference TRBV28 and TRBJ1-4 for the parts outside the CDR3, the full variable domain is DVKVTQSSRYLVKRTGEKVFLECVQDMDHENMFWYRQDPGLGLRLIYFSYDVKMKEKGDIPEGYSVSREKKERFSLILESASTNQTSMYLCASSLRGNSNEKLFFGSGTQLSVL.

This chain joins TRBV24-1 and TRBJ1-5, with D unclear. Germline CDR1 KGHDR, CDR2 SFDVKD. This CDR3 is built from 13 residues. The ends were cut back, 6 bases at V and 4 bases at J, with 9 bases in the middle. For the CDR3, the DNA is TGTGCCACCAGTCGCGATCAGAATCAGCCCCAGCATTTT. Translation gives CATSRDQNQPQHF.

The table lists this clone with many counts. The rearrangement links TRBV27 to TRBJ2-4; D is unresolved. CDR3 length equals 15 residues. The V gene's germline CDR1 is MNHEY and CDR2 SMNVEV (reference sequence). The V and J ends lost 8 bases and 6 bases respectively, with 20 bases between them. CDR3: CASALFGNNPNIQYF. For the CDR3, the DNA is TGTGCCAGCGCGCTCTTTGGGAATAACCCAAACATTCAGTACTTC.

This sequence joins TRBV5-4 and TRBJ1-2; 9 nucleotides agree with TRBD1. Germline-derived CDR1 and CDR2 are SGHNT and YYREEE (reference sequence). The CDR3 is 15 residues long. V dropped 4 bases and J dropped 3; count of bases not matched to a gene: 7. The CDR3 spells CASSLRQGGYYGYTF. DNA of the CDR3: TGTGCCAGCAGCCTTAGACAGGGGGGGTACTATGGCTACACCTTC.

The rearrangement links TRBV7-2 to TRBJ1-1; 7 bases are shared with TRBD1. Germline CDR1 and CDR2: SGHTA and FQGNSA. Losses at the gene ends were 1 base for V and 3 bases for J; bases not matched to a gene: 5. This CDR3 region has 15 residues. CDR3 in amino acids: CASSLVFTGDTEAFF. In DNA, the CDR3 is TGTGCCAGCAGCTTAGTATTTACAGGGGACACTGAAGCTTTCTTT.

This clone was picked up one time. The chain links TRBV9 to TRBJ1-1; 7 bases fit TRBD1. V shed 4 bases, J shed 4 bases, and the junction held 7 bases outside the gene matches. CDR1 is SGDLS, CDR2 YYNGEE, per germline. The CDR3 has 14 residues. This chain's CDR3 is CASSSIDRATEAFF. Here the CDR3 DNA reads TGTGCCAGCAGCTCAATCGACAGGGCCACTGAAGCTTTCTTT.